This passage covers 24 T cell receptor beta chains from one sample sequenced in a study of cytomegalovirus exposure and HLA in healthy donors. In the PCR, 60 Vbeta and 13 Jbeta primers were used. Data came from immunoSEQ multiplex PCR; TCRdb stores just in-frame clones and leaves some out. The sample consists of about 150,000 clones, roughly 70% of them appearing once. Sequences were obtained from PBMCs. The receptor source for this set is a human donor in good health.

In this sample, this clone turned up a few times. The rearrangement uses TRBV20-1 and TRBJ2-5; D gene uncertain. The DNA end favors TRBJ2-7, so the J call may be wrong. CDR3 length: 10 amino acids. Germline V CDR1 and CDR2: DFQATT, SNEGSKA (reference sequence). This chain's CDR3 is CSAADYEQYF. The CDR3 DNA follows: TGCAGTGCTGCCGATTACGAGCAGTACTTC.

This rearrangement joins TRBV11-3 to TRBJ1-2; D possibly corresponds to TRBD1 (5 bases). CDR1 and CDR2 from the germline V gene are SGHNT and YENEEA. Trimming shortened V by 5 bases and J by 0 bases, and 10 bases separated the two germline ends. The CDR3 covers 14 residues. This chain's CDR3 is CASSPGHANYGYTF. CDR3 bases: TGTGCCAGCAGCCCCGGACATGCTAACTATGGCTACACCTTC.

The chain combines TRBV28 with TRBJ2-5; TRBD2 might be the D (6 bases). The V and J ends lost 4 bases and 1 base respectively, with 16 bases between them. The CDR3 is 16 residues long. Germline V gene sequence: CDR1 MDHEN, CDR2 SYDVKM. The CDR3 region is CASSSPAGQGQETQYF. Written as DNA, the CDR3 is TGTGCCAGCAGTTCCCCGGCGGGGCAGGGCCAAGAGACCCAGTACTTC.

The chain employs TRBV9 and TRBJ2-5; TRBD2 aligns across 8 bases. This CDR3 has 14 amino acids. CDR1 is SGDLS and CDR2 is YYNGEE in the germline V gene. V shed 4 bases, J shed 9 bases, and the junction held 11 bases outside the gene matches. The CDR3 sequence is CASSPGEREKAQYF. In nucleotides, the CDR3 is TGTGCCAGCAGCCCCGGGGAGCGGGAGAAGGCCCAGTACTTC.

Regarding this clone: Germline and junction disagree at one end, which may indicate a read error. The V gene is TRBV28, the J gene TRBJ1-2; D is uncertain. Germline CDR1 MDHEN, CDR2 SYDVKM. This CDR3 comprises 11 residues. The CDR3: CASSLPDETSF. The CDR3 DNA sequence: TGTGCCAGCAGTTTACCCGACGAGACAAGCTTC.

This chain uses TRBV6-5 with TRBJ2-1; a weak D match, TRBD2 (5 bases). CDR3 length equals 16 residues. V lost 4 bases and J 7 bases, leaving 20 bases between the germline ends. CDR1 MNHEY and CDR2 SVGAGI come from the germline V gene. The CDR3, as DNA: TGTGCCAGCAGTTGCTGGGCCGGGGTAACTCGGAATGAGCAGTTCTTC. Its protein product is CASSCWAGVTRNEQFF.

This clone was recorded a few times. The rearrangement uses TRBV7-8 and TRBJ2-4, with D possibly TRBD1 on 6 matching bases. V shed 0 bases and J shed 7 bases, with 7 bases lying between them. This CDR3 spans 13 amino acids. The germline CDR1 and CDR2 sequences are SGHVS and FQNEAQ. The CDR3 bases are TGTGCCAGCAGCTTAGCCAGGGGCAACATTCAGTACTTC. Protein sequence: CASSLARGNIQYF.

The V gene is TRBV19, the J gene TRBJ2-5, with D hard to call. CDR1 and CDR2 (germline): LNHDA, SQIVND (reference sequence). Trimming took 8 bases from V and 5 from J, leaving 9 bases between them. The CDR3 length is 11 residues. The CDR3 spells CASGRRETQYF. DNA for the CDR3: TGTGCCAGTGGGCGTAGGGAGACCCAGTACTTC.

This clone was recorded only once. This chain joins TRBV11-3 and TRBJ2-1, with unresolved D. The V gene lost 3 bases and the J gene lost 7 bases, with 7 bases spanning the gap. The length of the CDR3 is 12 residues. Germline values: CDR1 SGHNT, CDR2 YENEEA. CDR3 bases: TGTGCCAGCAGCTTTACGAGAAATGAGCAGTTCTTC. Protein: CASSFTRNEQFF.

The gene calls are TRBV6-1 and TRBJ2-7; D unclear. The CDR3 runs to 12 residues. V was clipped by 6 bases and J by 3 bases, with 9 bases between them. Germline loops: CDR1 MNHNS, CDR2 SASEGT. The chain's CDR3 is CASRVRDYEQYF. The CDR3 DNA is TGTGCCAGCAGGGTACGAGACTACGAGCAGTACTTC.

The genes are TRBV6-1 and TRBJ2-7; D is perhaps TRBD2 (5 bases). Trimming removed 5 bases at V and 4 bases at J, with 12 bases between. In germline, CDR1 is MNHNS, CDR2 SASEGT. The CDR3 covers 13 residues. CDR3 amino acids: CASSLRVGYEQYF. In DNA form, the CDR3 reads TGTGCCAGCAGTCTGAGGGTAGGATACGAGCAGTACTTC.

The chain links TRBV10-3 to TRBJ2-1, with 7 bases that match TRBD2. J lost 6 bases, V lost 6 bases, and 5 bases had no gene match. The CDR3 consists of 13 residues. CDR1 ENHRY and CDR2 SYGVKD come from the germline V gene. The CDR3 coding sequence is TGTGCCATCAGACGGGAGGTGGGCAATGAGCAGTTCTTC. Translated: CAIRREVGNEQFF.

This clone has a handful of counts. The chain uses TRBV7-3 and TRBJ2-7; 11 positions match TRBD1. Looked up from germline, CDR1 is SGHTA and CDR2 is FQGTGA. Germline trimming cut 6 bases from V and 5 bases from J; bases unmatched to any gene: 3. CDR3 length: 13 amino acids. The CDR3: CASSGTGGNEQYF. The CDR3, as DNA: TGTGCCAGCAGTGGGACAGGGGGGAACGAGCAGTACTTC.

The chain has TRBV5-1 and TRBJ2-1; D unclear. In germline, CDR1 is SGHRS, CDR2 YFSETQ. The CDR3 runs 14 residues. V was pared by 6 bases and J by 0 bases, with 10 bases between. CDR3 nucleotide sequence: TGCGCCAGCACCCGAGAGTACTCCTACAATGAGCAGTTCTTC. Its protein product is CASTREYSYNEQFF.

The chain has TRBV11-2 and TRBJ2-1; TRBD2 matches at 8 bases. Germline V gene lookup returns CDR1 SGHAT and CDR2 FQNNGV. The ends lost 2 bases at V and 9 bases at J; junction bases unmatched: 9. CDR3 size: 15 residues. Written as DNA, the CDR3 is TGTGCCAGCAGCTTAAGGGGCGCGGGAGGTGGTGAGCAGTTCTTC. It is translated as CASSLRGAGGGEQFF.

The rearrangement uses TRBV7-3 and TRBJ2-1, with D possibly matching TRBD1 (5 bases). Germline-derived CDR1 and CDR2 are SGHTA and FQGTGA. The V gene lost 5 bases and the J gene lost 9 bases, with 14 bases spanning the gap. This CDR3 has 13 amino acids. CDR3 DNA: TGTGCCAGCAGCCCGAAAGAAAGGGGTGAGCAGTTCTTC. Translating it yields CASSPKERGEQFF.

DNA for the CDR3: TGTGCCAGCATTGGAGCCTACGAGCAGTACTTC. Protein sequence: CASIGAYEQYF. This chain joins TRBV28 and TRBJ2-7; D ambiguous. The V gene's germline CDR1 is MDHEN and CDR2 SYDVKM. Between the trimmed V and J ends, which lost 7 bases and 2 bases, there was a span of 6 bases. This CDR3 is 11 amino acids long.

The rearrangement uses TRBV5-1 and TRBJ1-3, with TRBD1 identical over 9 bases. Germline CDR1 and CDR2: SGHRS and YFSETQ. V shed 1 base and J 4 bases; nucleotides not matched to a gene: 6. The CDR3 runs 16 residues. In DNA, the CDR3 is TGCGCCAGCAGCTTGCGGGACAGGGTGGACGGAAACACCATATATTTT. Translated, it gives CASSLRDRVDGNTIYF.

This clone was picked up a small number of times. The V call is TRBV7-9, the J call TRBJ1-4; D gene ambiguous. The germline gives CDR1 SEHNR, CDR2 FQNEAQ (reference sequence). CDR3 length: 14 amino acids. V was clipped by 3 bases and J by 5 bases, with 10 bases between them. The CDR3 sequence: CASSFQSGNEKLFF. The DNA of the CDR3 is TGTGCCAGCAGCTTTCAGTCAGGCAATGAAAAACTGTTTTTT.

This CDR3 is CASSQKRQTRDKETQYF. The CDR3 coding sequence is TGCGCCAGCAGCCAAAAAAGGCAAACTAGGGACAAAGAGACCCAGTACTTC. The J gene is TRBJ2-5, the V gene TRBV4-1, with a weak D call TRBD1 (6 bases). V was clipped by 2 bases and J by 3 bases, with 19 bases between them. Germline V gives CDR1 MGHRA, CDR2 YSYEKL. This CDR3 region has 17 residues.

The V gene is TRBV27, the J gene TRBJ2-7, with D perhaps TRBD2 (6 bases). CDR1 and CDR2 from the germline V gene are MNHEY and SMNVEV (reference sequence). CDR3 length: 15 amino acids. The V end lost 4 bases, the J end lost 3 bases, and 16 bases lay between the germline ends. This chain's CDR3 is CASSSGGPTLYEQYF. CDR3 nucleotide sequence: TGTGCCAGCAGTTCAGGAGGGCCAACCCTCTACGAGCAGTACTTC.

V usage is TRBV7-9 and J usage is TRBJ2-2; TRBD1 is a possible D gene (6 bases). The CDR3 runs 14 residues. From germline, CDR1 is SEHNR and CDR2 FQNEAQ (reference sequence). Between the trimmed V and J ends, which lost 5 bases and 5 bases, there was a span of 12 bases. The CDR3 sequence: CASSPTGRTGELFF. DNA for the CDR3: TGTGCCAGCAGCCCCACAGGGAGAACCGGGGAGCTGTTTTTT.

The chain links TRBV7-9 to TRBJ2-1; no clear D gene. This CDR3 has 15 amino acids. V was cut by 1 base and J by 6 bases, with 13 bases left in between. Germline V CDR1 and CDR2: SEHNR, FQNEAQ (reference sequence). This CDR3 is CASSLDLLAINEQFF. The CDR3 DNA is TGTGCCAGCAGCTTAGATTTACTTGCAATCAATGAGCAGTTCTTC.

The CDR3 reads CASRGAGGSQETQYF. CDR3 bases: TGTGCCAGCAGGGGGGCGGGGGGTTCCCAAGAGACCCAGTACTTC. This chain joins TRBV28 and TRBJ2-5; 8 positions match TRBD2. In germline, CDR1 is MDHEN, CDR2 SYDVKM. CDR3 length: 15 residues. Germline trimming cut 6 bases from V and 1 base from J; bases unmatched to any gene: 7.